This T cell receptor (beta chain) came from a study of kidney transplant recipient with SARS-CoV-2 infection. V was cut by 6 bases and J by 6 bases, with 12 bases left in between. The CDR3 is made up of 13 amino acids. The germline gives CDR1 DFQATT, CDR2 SNEGSKA (reference sequence). TCRdb passed the reads through MiXCR, listing each CDR3 protein once. The sample lists fewer than 250,000 distinct CDR3 sequences; under 30% were seen once. This clonotype has at least ten counts. The sequence came from a male patient in his 30s who had COVID-19 and was a kidney transplant recipient. The graft donor may account for some of the T cells. The chain combines TRBV20-1 with TRBJ1-6; possibly TRBD1 for D (5 bases). Sequencing used a blood sample, obtained at baseline and on day 111 from a kidney transplant recipient. The CDR3 reads CSAQGVVNSPLHF. In nucleotides, the CDR3 is TGCAGTGCCCAAGGGGTCGTTAATTCACCCCTCCACTTT.